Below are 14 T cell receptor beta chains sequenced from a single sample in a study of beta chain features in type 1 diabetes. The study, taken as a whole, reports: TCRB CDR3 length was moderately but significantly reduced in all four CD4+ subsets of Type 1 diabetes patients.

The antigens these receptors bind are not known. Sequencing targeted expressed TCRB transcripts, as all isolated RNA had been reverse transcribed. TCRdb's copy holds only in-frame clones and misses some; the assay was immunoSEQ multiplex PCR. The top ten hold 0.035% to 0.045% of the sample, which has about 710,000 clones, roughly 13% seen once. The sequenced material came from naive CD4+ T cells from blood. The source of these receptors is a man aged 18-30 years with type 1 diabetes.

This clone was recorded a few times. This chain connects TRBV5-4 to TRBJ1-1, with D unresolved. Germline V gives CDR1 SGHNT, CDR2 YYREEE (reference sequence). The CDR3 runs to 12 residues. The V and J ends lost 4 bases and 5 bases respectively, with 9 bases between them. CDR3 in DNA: TGTGCCAGCAGCCCGGTAGGTACTGAAGCTTTCTTT. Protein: CASSPVGTEAFF.

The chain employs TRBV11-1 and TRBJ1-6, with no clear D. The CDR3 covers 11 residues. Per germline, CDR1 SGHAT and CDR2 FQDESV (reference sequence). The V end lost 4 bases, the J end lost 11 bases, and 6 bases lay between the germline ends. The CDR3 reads CASSSRPPLHF. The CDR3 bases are TGTGCCAGCAGCTCCAGGCCACCCCTCCACTTT.

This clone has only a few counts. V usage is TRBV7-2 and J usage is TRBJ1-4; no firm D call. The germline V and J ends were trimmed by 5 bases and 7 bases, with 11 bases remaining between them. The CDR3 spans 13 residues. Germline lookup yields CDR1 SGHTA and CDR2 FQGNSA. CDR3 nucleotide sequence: TGTGCCAGCAGCCAGAGGGAGGGTGAAAAACTGTTTTTT. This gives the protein CASSQREGEKLFF.

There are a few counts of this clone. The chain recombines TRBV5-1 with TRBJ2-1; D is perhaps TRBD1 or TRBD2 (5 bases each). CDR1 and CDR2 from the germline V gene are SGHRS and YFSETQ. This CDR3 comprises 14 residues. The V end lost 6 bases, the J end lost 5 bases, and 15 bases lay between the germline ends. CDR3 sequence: CASTARDHDNEQFF. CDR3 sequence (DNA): TGCGCCAGCACCGCCCGGGACCACGACAATGAGCAGTTCTTC.

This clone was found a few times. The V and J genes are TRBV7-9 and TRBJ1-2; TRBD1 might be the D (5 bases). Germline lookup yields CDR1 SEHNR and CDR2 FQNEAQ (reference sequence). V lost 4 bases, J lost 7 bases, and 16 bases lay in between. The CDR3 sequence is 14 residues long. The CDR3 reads CASSSEQVVGGYTF. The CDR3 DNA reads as TGTGCCAGCAGCTCGGAACAGGTCGTGGGTGGCTACACCTTC.

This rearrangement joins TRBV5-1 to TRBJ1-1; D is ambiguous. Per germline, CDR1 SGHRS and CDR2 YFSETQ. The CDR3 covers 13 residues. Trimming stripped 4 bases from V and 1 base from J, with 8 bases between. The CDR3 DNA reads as TGCGCCAGCAGCATGGGAGAGAACACTGAAGCTTTCTTT. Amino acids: CASSMGENTEAFF.

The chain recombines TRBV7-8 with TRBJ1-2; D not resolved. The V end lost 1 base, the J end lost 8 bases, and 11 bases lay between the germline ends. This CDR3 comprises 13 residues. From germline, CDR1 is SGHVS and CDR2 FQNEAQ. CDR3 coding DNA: TGTGCCAGCAGCTTAGTACCGTTCAACGGCTACACCTTC. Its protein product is CASSLVPFNGYTF.

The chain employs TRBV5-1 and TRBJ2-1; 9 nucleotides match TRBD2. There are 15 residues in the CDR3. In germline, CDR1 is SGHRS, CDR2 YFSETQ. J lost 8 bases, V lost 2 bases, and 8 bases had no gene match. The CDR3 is CASSFNAGGPDEQFF. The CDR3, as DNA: TGCGCCAGCAGCTTTAATGCGGGGGGGCCCGATGAGCAGTTCTTC.

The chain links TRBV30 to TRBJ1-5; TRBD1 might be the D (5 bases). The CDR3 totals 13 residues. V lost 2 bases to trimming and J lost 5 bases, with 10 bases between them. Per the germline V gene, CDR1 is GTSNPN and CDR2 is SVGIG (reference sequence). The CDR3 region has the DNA TGTGCCTGGAGTAAGGGGTTCGATCAGCCCCAGCATTTT. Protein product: CAWSKGFDQPQHF.

CDR3 in DNA: TGTGCCAGCAGTGACAGGGGGACGAACACTGAAGCTTTCTTT. This encodes CASSDRGTNTEAFF. This sequence joins TRBV6-1 and TRBJ1-1; 7 positions agree with TRBD1. CDR1 MNHNS and CDR2 SASEGT come from the germline V gene. The CDR3 contains 14 residues. The V and J ends lost 3 bases and 1 base, in that order; junction bases with no gene match: 2.

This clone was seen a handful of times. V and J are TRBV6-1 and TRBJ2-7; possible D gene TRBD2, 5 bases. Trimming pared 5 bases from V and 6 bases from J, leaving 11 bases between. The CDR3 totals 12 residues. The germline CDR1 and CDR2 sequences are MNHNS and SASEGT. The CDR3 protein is CASSPPGGEQYF. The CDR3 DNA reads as TGTGCCAGCAGTCCCCCAGGAGGCGAGCAGTACTTC.

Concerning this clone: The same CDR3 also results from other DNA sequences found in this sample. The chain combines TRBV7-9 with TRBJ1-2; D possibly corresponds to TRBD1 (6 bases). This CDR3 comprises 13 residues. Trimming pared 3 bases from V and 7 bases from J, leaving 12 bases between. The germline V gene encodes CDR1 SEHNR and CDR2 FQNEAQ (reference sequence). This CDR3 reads CASSLAGAGGYTF. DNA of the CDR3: TGTGCCAGCAGCTTGGCAGGGGCGGGTGGCTACACCTTC.

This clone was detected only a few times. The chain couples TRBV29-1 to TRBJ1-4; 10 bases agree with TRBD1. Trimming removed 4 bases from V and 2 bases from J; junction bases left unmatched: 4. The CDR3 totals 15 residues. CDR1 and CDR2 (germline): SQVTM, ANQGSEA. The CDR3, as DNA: TGCAGCGTTGTAGGGACAGGGGTTACTAATGAAAAACTGTTTTTT. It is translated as CSVVGTGVTNEKLFF.

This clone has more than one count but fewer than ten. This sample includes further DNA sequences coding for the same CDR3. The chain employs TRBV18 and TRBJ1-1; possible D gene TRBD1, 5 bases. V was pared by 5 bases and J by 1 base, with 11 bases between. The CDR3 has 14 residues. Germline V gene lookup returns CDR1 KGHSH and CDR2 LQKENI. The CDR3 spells CASSSGQGNTEAFF. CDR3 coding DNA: TGTGCCAGCTCATCGGGGCAGGGGAACACTGAAGCTTTCTTT.